This entry concerns a single T cell receptor beta chain. Its antigen remains unidentified. The data stem from a study of T cell repertoires in cytomegalovirus infection. Study in general: Public signatures in TCR beta pointed to CMV infection and matching HLA type.

Overall study results and limits: The ex vivo response was dominated by HLA-C-restricted CMV-specific TCR beta clonotypes. CMV carriers having the relevant HLA were flagged by cumulative public TCR beta family frequency.

V was shortened by 3 bases and J by 2 bases, with 18 bases between the two germline ends. The length of the CDR3 is 17 residues. Germline V lookup: CDR1 SGHDN, CDR2 FVKESK. TCRdb re-analysed the reads in MiXCR, keeping a single row per CDR3 protein. Of under 800,000 distinct CDR3 sequences listed, 20% to 25% are singletons. This receptor was obtained from a human donor in good health (CMV status not recorded). Some clones in this sample may be carry-over from other donors' samples. Material: CD8+ T cells from PBMCs. The chain has TRBV14 and TRBJ2-3, with a weak D call TRBD1 (6 bases). The DNA of the CDR3 is TGTGCCAGCAGCCACCCCCCGGGACATATATACACAGATACGCAGTATTTT. Translating gives CASSHPPGHIYTDTQYF.